This T cell receptor beta chain was identified during a study of monozygotic twins with inflammatory bowel disease. TCRdb reprocessed the 5' RACE reads, keeping one entry per CDR3 protein, no DNA. Its clone listing holds 300,000 to 350,000 distinct CDR3 sequences. The CDR3 consists of 16 residues. From germline, CDR1 is MGHRA and CDR2 YSYEKL. This TCR was sampled from a human donor with ulcerative colitis or Crohn's disease, or a healthy co-twin of an affected twin (not recorded which). The chain recombines TRBV4-1 with TRBJ2-3; TCRdb outputs TRBD1, but without DNA this stays unchecked. The sample comprised blood. The CDR3 region is CASSQVGPSSTDTQYF.